The clone carrying this TCR beta chain was seen more than once but under ten times. Germline CDR1 SGHTA, CDR2 FQGTGA. This CDR3 has 15 amino acids. V shed 0 bases and J shed 6 bases, with 13 bases lying between them. This entry is derived from a study of sequential checkpoint blockade in melanoma. Generated by immunoSEQ multiplex PCR, the TCRdb table keeps only in-frame clones and is missing some. The table records about 13,000 clones, about 78% of them present only once. The treatment is: randomized to nivolumab then ipilimumab (arm A) or the reverse (arm B). The sequenced sample was CD8+ T cells sorted from blood (inferred from file names), obtained from a patient given nivolumab and ipilimumab in sequence. The receptor comes from a human donor with melanoma. This chain uses TRBV7-3 with TRBJ2-3, with a weak D call TRBD2 (7 bases). The CDR3 sequence is CASSLTAGATDTQYF. The CDR3 DNA sequence: TGTGCCAGCAGCTTAACCGCGGGGGCGACGGATACGCAGTATTTT.